A single sample gave rise to the 11 T cell receptor beta chains below, sequenced in a study of cytomegalovirus exposure and HLA in healthy donors. A multiplex PCR was run with 60 Vbeta primers and 13 Jbeta primers. TCRdb's table, derived via immunoSEQ multiplex PCR, lists solely in-frame clones and lacks some. In the table there are fewer than 250,000 clones, under 90% of which are singletons. The sample was PBMCs. Receptors were obtained from a human donor in good health.

Only one count was recorded for this clone. The chain couples TRBV7-2 to TRBJ1-5, with D maybe TRBD1 (6 bases). The CDR3 length is 14 residues. Germline V CDR1 and CDR2: SGHTA, FQGNSA. Trimming removed 2 bases at V and 2 bases at J, with 7 bases between. CDR3 amino acids: CASSLSGGNQPQHF. Here the CDR3 DNA reads TGTGCCAGCAGCTTATCAGGGGGCAATCAGCCCCAGCATTTT.

The V call is TRBV19, the J call TRBJ2-2; TRBD1 matches 10 bases. Germline CDR1 reads LNHDA; CDR2 reads SQIVND (reference sequence). V lost 4 bases and J lost 2; bases outside the gene matches: 7. The CDR3 extends over 17 amino acids. Written as DNA, the CDR3 is TGTGCCAGTAGTACCCTCGGACAGGGGGATAACACCGGGGAGCTGTTTTTT. This sequence encodes CASSTLGQGDNTGELFF.

V is TRBV19 and J is TRBJ1-5; tentative D call: TRBD1 (5 bases). Germline V gene data show CDR1 as LNHDA and CDR2 as SQIVND (reference sequence). The V end lost 7 bases, the J end lost 4 bases, and 11 bases lay between the germline ends. This CDR3 comprises 13 residues. The CDR3 spells CASNKGVNQPQHF. CDR3 bases: TGTGCCAGTAACAAAGGGGTAAATCAGCCCCAGCATTTT.

This clone occurred a few times. The genes are TRBV15 and TRBJ1-1; weak D call: TRBD1 (6 bases). Per germline, CDR1 LNHNV and CDR2 YYDKDF (reference sequence). The CDR3 is 15 residues long. V was pared by 0 bases and J by 7 bases, with 15 bases between. The CDR3 spells CATSRDSQGISEAFF. The CDR3 nucleotides are TGTGCCACCAGCAGAGATTCCCAGGGGATCAGTGAAGCTTTCTTT.

The chain recombines TRBV25-1 with TRBJ2-7, with 7 bases that match TRBD1. Germline-derived CDR1 and CDR2 are MGHDK and SYGVNS. After removal of 4 bases from V and 3 bases from J, the junction contained 12 bases not matched to a gene. The CDR3 extends over 16 amino acids. CDR3 in amino acids: CASSGPGQRTFYEQYF. CDR3 sequence (DNA): TGTGCCAGCAGTGGCCCGGGACAGCGTACCTTCTACGAGCAGTACTTC.

The genes are TRBV21-1 and TRBJ2-7; the table gives TRBD1 as D, unverified against the DNA. TRBV21-1 is shown as a pseudogene. There are 14 residues in the CDR3. This chain's CDR3 is CASSKRGRVDEQYF. The CDR3 DNA follows: TGTGCCAGCAGCAAAAGGGGTAGGGTTGACGAGCAGTACTTC.

The chain links TRBV4-1 to TRBJ1-1, with 7 bases identical to TRBD1. The V gene's germline CDR1 is MGHRA and CDR2 YSYEKL. V was pared by 3 bases and J by 0 bases, with 13 bases of the junction left unmatched. This CDR3 region has 18 residues. CDR3 loop: CASSQGMTGSTMNTEAFF. Here the CDR3 DNA reads TGCGCCAGCAGCCAGGGCATGACAGGGTCCACAATGAACACTGAAGCTTTCTTT.

The genes are TRBV30 and TRBJ2-5; 9 bases are shared with TRBD2. The J call is doubtful: the DNA matches TRBJ2-7 better. This CDR3 has 19 residues. Germline CDR1 and CDR2: GTSNPN and SVGIG (reference sequence). The CDR3: CAWSVRWREGQVSTYEQYF. CDR3 nucleotides: TGTGCCTGGAGTGTACGGTGGCGGGAGGGCCAAGTCAGCACCTACGAGCAGTACTTC.

This chain uses TRBV7-8 with TRBJ2-5; 9 positions agree with TRBD1. Germline V gene data show CDR1 as SGHVS and CDR2 as FQNEAQ. J gave up 1 base and V 5 bases, and 5 bases lay outside the gene matches. This CDR3 region has 15 residues. This CDR3 is CASSAPGQGQETQYF. CDR3 DNA sequence: TGTGCCAGCAGCGCACCGGGACAGGGCCAAGAGACCCAGTACTTC. The whole variable domain, filled in from reference TRBV7-8 and TRBJ2-5, reads GAGVSQSPRYKVAKRGQDVALRCDPISGHVSLFWYQQALGQGPEFLTYFQNEAQLDKSGLPSDRFFAERPEGSVSTLKIQRTQQEDSAVYLCASSAPGQGQETQYFGPGTRLLVL.

The CDR3 sequence is CATSRDFGSGELFF. As DNA, the CDR3 is TGTGCCACCAGCAGAGATTTCGGTTCCGGGGAGCTGTTTTTT. This sequence joins TRBV15 and TRBJ2-2, with D unresolved. Germline-derived CDR1 and CDR2 are LNHNV and YYDKDF (reference sequence). There are 14 residues in the CDR3. Between the trimmed V and J ends, which lost 0 bases and 6 bases, there was a span of 8 bases.

The V call is TRBV29-1, the J call TRBJ1-2, with D perhaps TRBD1 (5 bases). The CDR3 is 13 residues long. Germline V gene lookup returns CDR1 SQVTM and CDR2 ANQGSEA. Trimming shortened V by 2 bases and J by 8 bases, and 15 bases separated the two germline ends. For the CDR3, the DNA is TGCAGCGTTGAATTCGTCAGGGCTAGGGGCTACACCTTC. It is translated as CSVEFVRARGYTF.